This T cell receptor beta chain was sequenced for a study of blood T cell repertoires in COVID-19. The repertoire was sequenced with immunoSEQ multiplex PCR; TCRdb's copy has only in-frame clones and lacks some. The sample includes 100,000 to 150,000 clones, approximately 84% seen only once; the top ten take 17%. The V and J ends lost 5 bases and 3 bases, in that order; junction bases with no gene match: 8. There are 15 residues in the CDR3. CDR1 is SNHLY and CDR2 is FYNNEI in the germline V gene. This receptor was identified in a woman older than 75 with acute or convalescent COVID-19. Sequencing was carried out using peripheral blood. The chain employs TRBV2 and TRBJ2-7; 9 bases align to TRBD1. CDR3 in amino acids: CASSTEGQGFYEQYF. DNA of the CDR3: TGTGCCAGCAGTACTGAGGGACAGGGATTCTACGAGCAGTACTTC.